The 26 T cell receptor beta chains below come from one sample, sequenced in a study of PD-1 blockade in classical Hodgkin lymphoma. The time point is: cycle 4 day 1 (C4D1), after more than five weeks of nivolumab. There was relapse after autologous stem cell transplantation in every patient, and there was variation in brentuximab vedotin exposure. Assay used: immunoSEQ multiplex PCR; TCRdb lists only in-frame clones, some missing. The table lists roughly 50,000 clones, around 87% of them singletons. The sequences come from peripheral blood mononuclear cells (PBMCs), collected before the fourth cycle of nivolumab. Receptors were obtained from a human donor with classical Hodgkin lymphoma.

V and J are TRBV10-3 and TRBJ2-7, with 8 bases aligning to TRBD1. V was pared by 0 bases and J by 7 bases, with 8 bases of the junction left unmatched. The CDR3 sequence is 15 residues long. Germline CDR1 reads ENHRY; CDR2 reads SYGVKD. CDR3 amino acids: CAISESGQDPIEQYF. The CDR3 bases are TGTGCCATCAGTGAGTCGGGACAGGATCCTATAGAGCAGTACTTC.

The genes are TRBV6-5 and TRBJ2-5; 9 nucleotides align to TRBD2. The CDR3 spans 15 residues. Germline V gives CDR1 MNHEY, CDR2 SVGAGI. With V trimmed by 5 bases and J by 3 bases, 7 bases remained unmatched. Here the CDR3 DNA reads TGTGCCAGCAGTCGTAGCGGGAGTGGGGAAGAGACCCAGTACTTC. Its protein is CASSRSGSGEETQYF.

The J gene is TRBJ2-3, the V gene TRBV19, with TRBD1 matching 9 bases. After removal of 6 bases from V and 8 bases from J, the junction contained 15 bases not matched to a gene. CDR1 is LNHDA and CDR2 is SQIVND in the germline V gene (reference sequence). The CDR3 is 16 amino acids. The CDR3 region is CASRPGTGIFMATQYF. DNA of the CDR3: TGTGCCAGTAGACCCGGGACAGGGATCTTTATGGCTACGCAGTATTTT. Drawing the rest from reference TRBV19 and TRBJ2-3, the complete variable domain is DGGITQSPKYLFRKEGQNVTLSCEQNLNHDAMYWYRQDPGQGLRLIYYSQIVNDFQKGDIAEGYSVSREKKESFPLTVTSAQKNPTAFYLCASRPGTGIFMATQYFGPGTRLTVL.

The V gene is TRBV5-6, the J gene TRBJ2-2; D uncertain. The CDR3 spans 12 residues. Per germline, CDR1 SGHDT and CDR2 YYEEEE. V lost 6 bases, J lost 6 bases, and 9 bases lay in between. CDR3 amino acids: CASTVVSGELFF. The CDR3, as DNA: TGTGCCAGCACCGTAGTTTCCGGGGAGCTGTTTTTT. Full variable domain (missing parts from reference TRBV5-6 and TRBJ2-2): DAGVTQSPTHLIKTRGQQVTLRCSPKSGHDTVSWYQQALGQGPQFIFQYYEEEERQRGNFPDRFSGHQFPNYSSELNVNALLLGDSALYLCASTVVSGELFFGEGSRLTVL.

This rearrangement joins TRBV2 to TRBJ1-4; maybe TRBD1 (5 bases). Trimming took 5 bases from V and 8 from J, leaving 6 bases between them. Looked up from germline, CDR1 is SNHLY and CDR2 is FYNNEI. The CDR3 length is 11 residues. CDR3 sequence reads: CASSQGEKLFF. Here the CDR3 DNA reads TGTGCCAGCAGTCAGGGAGAAAAACTGTTTTTT.

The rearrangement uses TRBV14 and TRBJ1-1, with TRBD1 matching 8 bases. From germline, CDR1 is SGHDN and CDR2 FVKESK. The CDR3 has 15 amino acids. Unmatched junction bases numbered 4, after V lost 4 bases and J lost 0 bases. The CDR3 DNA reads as TGTGCCAGCAGCCGGAACAGGGGGATGAACACTGAAGCTTTCTTT. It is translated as CASSRNRGMNTEAFF.

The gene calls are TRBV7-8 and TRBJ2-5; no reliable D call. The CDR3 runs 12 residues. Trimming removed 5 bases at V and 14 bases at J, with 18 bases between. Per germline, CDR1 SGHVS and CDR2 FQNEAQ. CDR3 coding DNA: TGTGCCAGCAGCCCAAGAACGGCGAACGGCTACTTC. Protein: CASSPRTANGYF.

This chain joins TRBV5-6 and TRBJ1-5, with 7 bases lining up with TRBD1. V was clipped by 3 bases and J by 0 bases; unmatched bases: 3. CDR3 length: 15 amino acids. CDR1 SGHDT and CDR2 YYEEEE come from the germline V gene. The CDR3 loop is CASSSRDSSNQPQHF. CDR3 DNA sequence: TGTGCCAGCAGCTCCCGGGACAGTAGCAATCAGCCCCAGCATTTT.

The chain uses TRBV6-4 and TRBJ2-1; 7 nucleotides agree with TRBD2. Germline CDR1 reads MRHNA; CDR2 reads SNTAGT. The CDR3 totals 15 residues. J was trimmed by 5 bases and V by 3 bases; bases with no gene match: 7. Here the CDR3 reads CASSDTAGDHNEQFF. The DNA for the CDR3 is TGTGCCAGCAGTGATACCGCGGGAGATCACAATGAGCAGTTCTTC.

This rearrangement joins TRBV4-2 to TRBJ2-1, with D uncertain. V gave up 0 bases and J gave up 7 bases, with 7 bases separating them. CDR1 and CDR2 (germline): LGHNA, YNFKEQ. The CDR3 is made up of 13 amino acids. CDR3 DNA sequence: TGTGCCAGCAGCCAAGATGCCCCGAATGAGCAGTTCTTC. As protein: CASSQDAPNEQFF.

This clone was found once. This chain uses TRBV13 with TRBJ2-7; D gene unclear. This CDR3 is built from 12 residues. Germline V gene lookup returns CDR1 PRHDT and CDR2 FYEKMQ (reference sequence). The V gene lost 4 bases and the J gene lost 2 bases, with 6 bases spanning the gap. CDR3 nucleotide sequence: TGTGCCAGCAGCTCCGGACCCTACGAGCAGTACTTC. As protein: CASSSGPYEQYF.

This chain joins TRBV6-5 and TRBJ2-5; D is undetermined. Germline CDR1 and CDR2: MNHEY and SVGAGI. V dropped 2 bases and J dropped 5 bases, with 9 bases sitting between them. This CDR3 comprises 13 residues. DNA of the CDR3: TGTGCCAGCAGTTACACGGTGGGGGAGACCCAGTACTTC. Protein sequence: CASSYTVGETQYF.

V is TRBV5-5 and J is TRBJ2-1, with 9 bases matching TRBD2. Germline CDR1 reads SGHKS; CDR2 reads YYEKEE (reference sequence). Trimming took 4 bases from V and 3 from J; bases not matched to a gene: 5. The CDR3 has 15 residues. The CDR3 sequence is CASSRSGSFYNEQFF. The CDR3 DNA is TGTGCCAGCAGCCGTAGCGGGAGTTTCTACAATGAGCAGTTCTTC.

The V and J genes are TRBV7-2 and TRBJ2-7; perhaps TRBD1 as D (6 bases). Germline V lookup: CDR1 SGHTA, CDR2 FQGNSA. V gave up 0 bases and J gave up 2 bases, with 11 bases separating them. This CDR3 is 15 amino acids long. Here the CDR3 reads CASSLARGSPYEQYF. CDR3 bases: TGTGCCAGCAGCTTAGCCAGGGGTAGTCCCTACGAGCAGTACTTC.

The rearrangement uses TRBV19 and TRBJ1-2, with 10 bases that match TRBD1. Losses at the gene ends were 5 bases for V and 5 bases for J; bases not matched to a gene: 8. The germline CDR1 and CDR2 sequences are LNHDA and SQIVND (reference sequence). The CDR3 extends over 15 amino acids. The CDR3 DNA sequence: TGTGCCAGTAGTCCCCTGGACAGGGGGTCTTATGGCTACACCTTC. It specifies CASSPLDRGSYGYTF.

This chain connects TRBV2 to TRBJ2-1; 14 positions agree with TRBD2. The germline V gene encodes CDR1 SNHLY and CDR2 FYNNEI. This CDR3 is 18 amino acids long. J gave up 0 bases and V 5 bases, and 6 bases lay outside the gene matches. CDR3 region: CASSYRGTSGSSYNEQFF. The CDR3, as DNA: TGTGCCAGCAGTTACCGGGGGACTAGCGGGAGCTCCTACAATGAGCAGTTCTTC. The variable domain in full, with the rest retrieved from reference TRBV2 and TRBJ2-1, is EPEVTQTPSHQVTQMGQEVILRCVPISNHLYFYWYRQILGQKVEFLVSFYNNEISEKSEIFDDQFSVERPDGSNFTLKIRSTKLEDSAMYFCASSYRGTSGSSYNEQFFGPGTRLTVL.

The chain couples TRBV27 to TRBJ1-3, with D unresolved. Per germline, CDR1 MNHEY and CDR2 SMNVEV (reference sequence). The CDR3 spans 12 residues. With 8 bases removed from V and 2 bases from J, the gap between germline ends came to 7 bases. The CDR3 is CASGYPGNTIYF. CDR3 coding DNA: TGTGCCAGCGGCTATCCTGGAAACACCATATATTTT.

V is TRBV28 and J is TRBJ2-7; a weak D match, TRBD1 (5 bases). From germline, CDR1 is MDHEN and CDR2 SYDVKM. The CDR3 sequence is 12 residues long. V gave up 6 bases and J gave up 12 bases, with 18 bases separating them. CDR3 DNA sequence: TGTGCCAGCAGCAACTGGGGCTTAACTCGGTACTTC. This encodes CASSNWGLTRYF.

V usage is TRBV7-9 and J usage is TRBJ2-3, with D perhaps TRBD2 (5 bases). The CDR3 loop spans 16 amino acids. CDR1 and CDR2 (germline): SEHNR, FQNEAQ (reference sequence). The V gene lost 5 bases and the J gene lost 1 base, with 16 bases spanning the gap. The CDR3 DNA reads TGTGCCAGCAGCACCCGCCGAGGGAGCGGCACAGATACGCAGTATTTT. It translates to CASSTRRGSGTDTQYF.

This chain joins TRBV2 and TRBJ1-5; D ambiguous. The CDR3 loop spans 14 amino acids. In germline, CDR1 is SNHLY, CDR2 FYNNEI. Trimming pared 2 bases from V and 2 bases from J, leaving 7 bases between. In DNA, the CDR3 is TGTGCCAGCAGTGAAACGGATCGCAATCAGCCCCAGCATTTT. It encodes CASSETDRNQPQHF.

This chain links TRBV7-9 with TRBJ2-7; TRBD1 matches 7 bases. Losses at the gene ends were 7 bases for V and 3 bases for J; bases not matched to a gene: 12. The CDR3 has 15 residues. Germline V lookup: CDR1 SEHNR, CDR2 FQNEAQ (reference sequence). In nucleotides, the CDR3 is TGTGCCAGCACGAGACCAGGGGGTGGAATCTACGAGCAGTACTTC. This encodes CASTRPGGGIYEQYF. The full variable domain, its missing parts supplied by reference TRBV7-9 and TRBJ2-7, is DTGVSQNPRHKITKRGQNVTFRCDPISEHNRLYWYRQTLGQGPEFLTYFQNEAQLEKSRLLSDRFSAERPKGSFSTLEIQRTEQGDSAMYLCASTRPGGGIYEQYFGPGTRLTVT.

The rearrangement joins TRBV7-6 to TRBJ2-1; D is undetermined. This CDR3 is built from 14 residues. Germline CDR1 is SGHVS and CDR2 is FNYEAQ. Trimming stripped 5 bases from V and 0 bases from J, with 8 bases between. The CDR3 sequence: CASSLTRSYNEQFF. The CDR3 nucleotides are TGTGCCAGCAGCCTGACGCGCTCCTACAATGAGCAGTTCTTC.

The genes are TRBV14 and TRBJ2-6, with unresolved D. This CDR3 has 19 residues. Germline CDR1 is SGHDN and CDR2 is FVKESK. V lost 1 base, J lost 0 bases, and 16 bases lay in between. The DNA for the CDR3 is TGTGCCAGCAGCCAAGTAGTGAACCATCTTGCCTCTGGGGCCAACGTCCTGACTTTC. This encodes CASSQVVNHLASGANVLTF.

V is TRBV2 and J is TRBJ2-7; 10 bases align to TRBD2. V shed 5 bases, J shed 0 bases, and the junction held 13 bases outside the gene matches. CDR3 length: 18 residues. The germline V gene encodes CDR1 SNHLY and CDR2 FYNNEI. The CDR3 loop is CASSTELAGGGSSYEQYF. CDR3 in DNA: TGTGCCAGCAGTACGGAATTAGCGGGAGGCGGAAGCTCCTACGAGCAGTACTTC.

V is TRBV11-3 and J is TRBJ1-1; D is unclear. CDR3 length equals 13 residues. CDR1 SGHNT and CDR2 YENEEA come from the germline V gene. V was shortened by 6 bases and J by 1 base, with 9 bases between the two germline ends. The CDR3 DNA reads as TGTGCCAGCAGTCCTTCGGGGAACACTGAAGCTTTCTTT. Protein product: CASSPSGNTEAFF.

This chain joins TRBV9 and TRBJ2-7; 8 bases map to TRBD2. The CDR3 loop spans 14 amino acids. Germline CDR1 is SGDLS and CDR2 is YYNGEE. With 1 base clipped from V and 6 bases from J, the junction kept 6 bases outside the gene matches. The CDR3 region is CASSVSGSGSEQYF. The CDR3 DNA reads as TGTGCCAGCAGCGTAAGCGGGAGTGGGAGCGAGCAGTACTTC.